Listed here are 24 T cell receptor beta chains from one sample, sequenced in a study of blood T cell repertoires in COVID-19. The repertoire was sequenced with immunoSEQ multiplex PCR; TCRdb's copy has only in-frame clones and lacks some. The profile shows 160,000 or so clones, around nine tenths of them singletons. The sample comprised peripheral blood. The source is a woman in her 70s with COVID-19, enrolled during active disease.

CDR3 coding DNA: TGTGCCAGCAGCCAAGATCCAATAACTAGCGGGGGGCCAGTAGATACGCAGTATTTT. The encoded protein is CASSQDPITSGGPVDTQYF. V and J are TRBV4-2 and TRBJ2-3, with TRBD2 matching over 12 bases. The germline gives CDR1 LGHNA, CDR2 YNFKEQ. Trimming took 0 bases from V and 5 from J; bases not matched to a gene: 12. The CDR3 has 19 amino acids.

The chain carries TRBV18 and TRBJ2-3; TRBD1 might be the D (7 bases). The CDR3 consists of 17 residues. Germline-derived CDR1 and CDR2 are KGHSH and LQKENI. The germline V and J ends were trimmed by 3 bases and 3 bases, with 19 bases remaining between them. The CDR3 is CASSPTQPAGGTDTQYF. The CDR3 region has the DNA TGTGCCAGCTCACCCACCCAACCGGCAGGGGGGACAGATACGCAGTATTTT. Looking up the rest from reference TRBV18 and TRBJ2-3 gives the full variable domain: NAGVMQNPRHLVRRRGQEARLRCSPMKGHSHVYWYRQLPEEGLKFMVYLQKENIIDESGMPKERFSAEFPKEGPSILRIQQVVRGDSAAYFCASSPTQPAGGTDTQYFGPGTRLTVL.

The V gene is TRBV11-2, the J gene TRBJ1-1; perhaps TRBD1 as D (5 bases). Trimming removed 5 bases from V and 5 bases from J, with 12 bases in between. The V gene's germline CDR1 is SGHAT and CDR2 FQNNGV. This CDR3 region has 13 residues. Here the CDR3 DNA reads TGTGCCAGCAGCCTCCCACGGGGGACTGAAGCTTTCTTT. This translates into CASSLPRGTEAFF.

This clone was observed a handful of times. V is TRBV18 and J is TRBJ1-1; weak D call: TRBD1 (5 bases). This CDR3 spans 13 amino acids. Between the trimmed V and J ends, which lost 3 bases and 11 bases, there was a span of 16 bases. Germline values: CDR1 KGHSH, CDR2 LQKENI. The DNA of the CDR3 is TGTGCCAGCTCACCCGCGACAGTAGTCAAGGCTTTCTTT. It specifies CASSPATVVKAFF. Combining the CDR3 with reference TRBV18 and TRBJ1-1 gives the whole variable domain NAGVMQNPRHLVRRRGQEARLRCSPMKGHSHVYWYRQLPEEGLKFMVYLQKENIIDESGMPKERFSAEFPKEGPSILRIQQVVRGDSAAYFCASSPATVVKAFFGQGTRLTVV.

In its sample, this clone was seen once. This chain links TRBV9 with TRBJ2-6; unclear D gene. The CDR3 runs to 18 residues. In germline, CDR1 is SGDLS, CDR2 YYNGEE. V dropped 0 bases and J dropped 4 bases, with 17 bases sitting between them. The CDR3 is CASSVGKYKLTGANVLTF. The CDR3 DNA sequence: TGTGCCAGCAGCGTAGGAAAGTATAAACTAACAGGGGCCAACGTCCTGACTTTC.

This clone was picked up one time. V is TRBV3-1 (or the pseudogene TRBV3-2) and J is TRBJ2-1, with D possibly TRBD1 on 5 matching bases. The V gene's germline CDR1 is LGHDT and CDR2 YNNKEL (reference sequence). V shed 0 bases and J shed 5 bases, with 17 bases lying between them. This CDR3 is 17 amino acids long. As DNA, the CDR3 is TGTGCCAGCAGCCAAGACTGGCGGCAGGGTTTCGACAATGAGCAGTTCTTC. It specifies CASSQDWRQGFDNEQFF.

The chain employs TRBV28 and TRBJ1-6, with D perhaps TRBD1 (5 bases). This CDR3 contains 14 residues. CDR1 and CDR2 (germline): MDHEN, SYDVKM. The V gene lost 3 bases and the J gene lost 8 bases, with 11 bases spanning the gap. The chain's CDR3 is CASSFHGGDSPLHF. The CDR3 DNA reads as TGTGCCAGCAGTTTTCACGGGGGGGATTCACCCCTCCACTTT.

CDR3 protein: CASSYGWDRPYGYTF. CDR3 nucleotide sequence: TGTGCCAGCAGCTATGGATGGGACAGGCCCTATGGCTACACCTTC. This chain links TRBV7-9 with TRBJ1-2, with 8 bases that match TRBD1. The germline gives CDR1 SEHNR, CDR2 FQNEAQ (reference sequence). CDR3 size: 15 residues. V lost 4 bases, J lost 4 bases, and 8 bases stayed unmatched.

The chain combines TRBV10-3 with TRBJ1-1; D gene unclear. V lost 10 bases to trimming and J lost 1 base, with 13 bases between them. The CDR3 totals 13 residues. Germline CDR1 and CDR2: ENHRY and SYGVKD. CDR3 nucleotides: TGTGCCACCACCTTGACGGGGAACACTGAAGCTTTCTTT. Translated: CATTLTGNTEAFF.

This chain connects TRBV19 to TRBJ1-2; D gene ambiguous. This CDR3 comprises 12 residues. The V end was cut by 2 bases, the J end by 7 bases, with 8 bases between. Germline V gene data show CDR1 as LNHDA and CDR2 as SQIVND (reference sequence). The CDR3 protein is CASSISGAGYTF. In DNA, the CDR3 is TGTGCCAGTAGTATAAGCGGTGCTGGCTACACCTTC.

The rearrangement links TRBV30 to TRBJ2-4; TRBD2 matches at 10 bases. The CDR3 consists of 19 residues. The J segment lost 3 bases and the V segment lost 0 bases, leaving 14 bases of the junction unmatched. The germline CDR1 and CDR2 sequences are GTSNPN and SVGIG (reference sequence). DNA for the CDR3: TGTGCCTGGAGTGTACTCCCACAGCTAGCGGGGGATGACAAAAACATTCAGTACTTC. It yields the protein CAWSVLPQLAGDDKNIQYF.

The chain links TRBV11-2 to TRBJ1-6; weak D call: TRBD1 (5 bases). The CDR3 contains 16 residues. With 1 base removed from V and 1 base from J, the gap between germline ends came to 8 bases. CDR1 and CDR2 (germline): SGHAT, FQNNGV. DNA for the CDR3: TGTGCCAGCAGCTTAGGGGGCGCATCCTATAATTCACCCCTCCACTTT. Translation gives CASSLGGASYNSPLHF.

The rearrangement joins TRBV19 to TRBJ2-2; no reliable D call. The length of the CDR3 is 12 residues. V was cut by 5 bases and J by 6 bases, with 7 bases left in between. CDR1 and CDR2 from the germline V gene are LNHDA and SQIVND (reference sequence). CDR3 nucleotides: TGTGCCAGTAGTTCGGTGCCCGGGGAGCTGTTTTTT. Its translation is CASSSVPGELFF.

The gene calls are TRBV5-5 and TRBJ2-4, with D tentatively TRBD1 (6 bases). CDR3 length: 16 residues. The ends were cut back, 2 bases at V and 9 bases at J, with 21 bases in the middle. Germline lookup yields CDR1 SGHKS and CDR2 YYEKEE (reference sequence). CDR3 loop: CASSFFLVGVGGIQYF. CDR3 DNA sequence: TGTGCCAGCAGCTTCTTTCTTGTAGGGGTAGGGGGCATTCAGTACTTC.

The V call is TRBV12-3 or TRBV12-4, the J call TRBJ1-1; TRBD1 is a possible D gene (5 bases). The V end lost 6 bases, the J end lost 7 bases, and 15 bases lay between the germline ends. CDR3 length equals 13 residues. CDR3 coding DNA: TGTGCCAGCAGCCATTCGGGGGGTCGTGAAGCTTTCTTT. This sequence encodes CASSHSGGREAFF.

This rearrangement joins TRBV5-1 to TRBJ1-3; D gene ambiguous. The CDR3 consists of 11 residues. The germline V gene has CDR1 SGHRS and CDR2 YFSETQ. V lost 3 bases and J 5 bases, leaving 3 bases between the germline ends. This CDR3 reads CASSSRNTIYF. The CDR3, as DNA: TGCGCCAGCAGCTCAAGAAACACCATATATTTT.

The chain carries TRBV5-1 and TRBJ1-6; a possible D gene is TRBD1 (5 bases). V was shortened by 4 bases and J by 9 bases, with 17 bases between the two germline ends. CDR1 SGHRS and CDR2 YFSETQ come from the germline V gene. The CDR3 contains 15 residues. CDR3 nucleotide sequence: TGCGCCAGCAGCCCTCGGCAGGGCGTCGGTTCACCCCTCCACTTT. Its protein is CASSPRQGVGSPLHF.

This chain joins TRBV18 and TRBJ1-1; D unresolved. V lost 3 bases and J 2 bases, leaving 16 bases between the germline ends. CDR3 length equals 16 residues. Germline V gene sequence: CDR1 KGHSH, CDR2 LQKENI. CDR3 region: CASSPPQQAVNTEAFF. CDR3 nucleotide sequence: TGTGCCAGCTCACCTCCACAGCAGGCAGTAAACACTGAAGCTTTCTTT.

This clone was detected only a few times. The V gene is TRBV25-1, the J gene TRBJ1-5; a weak D match, TRBD1 (5 bases). Trimming left V 5 bases short and J 6 bases short, with 14 bases between. Germline V CDR1 and CDR2: MGHDK, SYGVNS. This CDR3 has 14 residues. In nucleotides, the CDR3 is TGTGCCAGCAGTCGGAGGGGAGAAGGTCAGCCCCAGCATTTT. Amino acids: CASSRRGEGQPQHF.

This clone is a singleton in its sample. This chain links TRBV27 with TRBJ2-2; D is unclear. CDR3 length: 19 amino acids. The germline V gene has CDR1 MNHEY and CDR2 SMNVEV (reference sequence). V was shortened by 8 bases and J by 4 bases, with 29 bases between the two germline ends. The CDR3 sequence: CASGNYRVNRNLGTGELFF. The CDR3 nucleotides read TGTGCCAGCGGCAACTATCGGGTAAACCGGAATCTAGGCACCGGGGAGCTGTTTTTT.

The rearrangement links TRBV11-2 to TRBJ1-5; 8 nucleotides line up with TRBD1. This CDR3 region has 13 residues. Trimming at V came to 5 bases and at J to 5 bases, leaving 2 bases not matched to a gene. In germline, CDR1 is SGHAT, CDR2 FQNNGV. The DNA for the CDR3 is TGTGCCAGCAGCAAGGACAGGGATCAGCCCCAGCATTTT. Its translation is CASSKDRDQPQHF.

The chain recombines TRBV4-1 with TRBJ1-4; 7 nucleotides line up with TRBD1. Germline V gene lookup returns CDR1 MGHRA and CDR2 YSYEKL. The CDR3 is 16 amino acids. Germline trimming cut 3 bases from V and 4 bases from J; bases unmatched to any gene: 8. CDR3 sequence: CASSQDRDRSNEKLFF. CDR3 sequence (DNA): TGCGCCAGCAGCCAGGACCGGGACAGAAGTAATGAAAAACTGTTTTTT.

This sequence joins TRBV29-1 and TRBJ1-4, with a weak D call TRBD1 (5 bases). Germline V gene lookup returns CDR1 SQVTM and CDR2 ANQGSEA. There are 13 residues in the CDR3. Trimming cost V 7 bases and J 4 bases, with 13 bases left between them. The CDR3 DNA follows: TGCAGCGCGAGGGGTAGGGTTAATGAAAAACTGTTTTTT. Protein: CSARGRVNEKLFF.

This chain uses TRBV5-1 with TRBJ1-5; no definite D call. CDR1 is SGHRS, CDR2 YFSETQ, per germline. Trimming cost V 3 bases and J 5 bases, with 12 bases left between them. The CDR3 sequence is 14 residues long. Here the CDR3 DNA reads TGCGCCAGCAGCTCAGAGGCGGGTGATCAGCCCCAGCATTTT. Amino acid sequence: CASSSEAGDQPQHF.